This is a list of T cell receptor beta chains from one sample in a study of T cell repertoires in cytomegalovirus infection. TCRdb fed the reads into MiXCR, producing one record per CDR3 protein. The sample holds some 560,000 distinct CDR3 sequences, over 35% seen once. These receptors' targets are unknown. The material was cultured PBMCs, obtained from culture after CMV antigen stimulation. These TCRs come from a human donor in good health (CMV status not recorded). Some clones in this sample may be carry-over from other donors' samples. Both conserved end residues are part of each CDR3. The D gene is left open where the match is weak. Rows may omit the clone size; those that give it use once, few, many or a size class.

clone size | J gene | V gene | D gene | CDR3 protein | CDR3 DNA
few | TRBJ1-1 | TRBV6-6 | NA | CASVRTPLMNTEAFF | TGTGCCAGCGTTAGAACACCCCTAATGAACACTGAAGCTTTCTTT
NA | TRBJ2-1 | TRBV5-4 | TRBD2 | CASSFGTSANEQFF | TGTGCCAGCAGCTTTGGGACTAGCGCCAATGAGCAGTTCTTC
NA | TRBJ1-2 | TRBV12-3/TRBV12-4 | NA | CASSSFGGYTF | TGTGCCAGCAGTTCCTTCGGGGGCTACACCTTC
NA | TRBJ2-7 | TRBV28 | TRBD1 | CASRLTGAPGEQYF | TGTGCCAGCAGGCTGACAGGGGCCCCCGGTGAGCAGTACTTC
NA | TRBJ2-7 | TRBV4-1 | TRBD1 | CASSQPRGQVHEQYF | TGCGCCAGCAGCCAACCCCGGGGACAGGTCCACGAGCAGTACTTC
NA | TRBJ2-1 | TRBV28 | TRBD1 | CASLSGQGSDEQFF | TGTGCCAGCCTCTCGGGACAGGGAAGCGATGAGCAGTTCTTC
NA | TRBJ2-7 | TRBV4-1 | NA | CASSQVAEGYYEQYF | TGCGCCAGCAGCCAAGTTGCAGAAGGGTACTACGAGCAGTACTTC
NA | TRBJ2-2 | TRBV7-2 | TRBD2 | CASSLRSTQEAGGPGGELFF | TGTGCCAGCAGCTTAAGGTCGACCCAAGAGGCGGGGGGGCCGGGCGGGGAGCTGTTTTTT
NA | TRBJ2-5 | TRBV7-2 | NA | CASSFRLPGETQYF | TGTGCCAGCAGCTTTAGACTGCCTGGGGAGACCCAGTACTTC
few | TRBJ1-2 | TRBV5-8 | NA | CASSRRRDPYYGYTF | TGTGCCAGCAGCAGGCGGCGGGACCCCTACTATGGCTACACCTTC
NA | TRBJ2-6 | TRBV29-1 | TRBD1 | CSASPDRGANVLTF | TGCAGCGCTTCCCCGGACAGGGGGGCCAACGTCCTGACTTTC
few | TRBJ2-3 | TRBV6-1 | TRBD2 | CASSEWTGGRWDTQYF | TGTGCCAGCAGTGAATGGACGGGGGGGAGGTGGGATACGCAGTATTTT
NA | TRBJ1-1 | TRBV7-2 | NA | CASSPQTAANTEAFF | TGTGCCAGCAGCCCCCAGACGGCCGCGAACACTGAAGCTTTCTTT
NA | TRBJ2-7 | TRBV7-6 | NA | CASSLSLRSRGPPYEQYF | TGTGCCAGCAGCTTAAGTTTGCGGAGCCGGGGACCACCATACGAGCAGTACTTC
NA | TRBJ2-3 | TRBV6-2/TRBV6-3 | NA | CASSYPSRGTDTQYF | TGTGCCAGCAGTTACCCTTCTCGAGGGACAGATACGCAGTATTTT
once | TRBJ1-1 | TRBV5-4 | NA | CASSLDPGEPEAFF | TGTGCCAGCAGCTTGGATCCAGGGGAACCTGAAGCTTTCTTT
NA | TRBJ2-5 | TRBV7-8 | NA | CASSGSRAETQYF | TGTGCCAGCAGCGGAAGCAGGGCGGAGACCCAGTACTTC
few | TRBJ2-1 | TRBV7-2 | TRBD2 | CASSARLLAISSYNEQFF | TGTGCCAGCAGCGCTAGGCTACTAGCGATTAGCTCCTACAATGAGCAGTTCTTC
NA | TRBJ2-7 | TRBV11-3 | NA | CASSPRDATGMSEQYF | TGTGCCAGCAGCCCCAGGGACGCCACTGGAATGAGTGAGCAGTACTTC
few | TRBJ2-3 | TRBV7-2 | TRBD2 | CASSFGLDSDTQYF | TGTGCCAGCAGCTTCGGACTAGATTCCGATACGCAGTATTTT
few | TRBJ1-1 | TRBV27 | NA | CASSRGPGRTGNTEAFF | TGTGCCAGCAGTCGAGGACCGGGGAGAACGGGGAACACTGAAGCTTTCTTT
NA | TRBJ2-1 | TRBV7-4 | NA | CASSLGVGSSYNEQFF | TGTGCCAGCAGCTTAGGGGTTGGCAGCTCCTACAATGAGCAGTTCTTC
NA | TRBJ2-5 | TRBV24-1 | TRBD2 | CARSLAGGPVGETQYF | TGTGCCAGGAGTTTAGCGGGAGGGCCCGTCGGAGAGACCCAGTACTTC
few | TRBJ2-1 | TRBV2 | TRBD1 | CASSEIVGRGSVGNEQFF | TGTGCCAGCAGTGAAATAGTCGGCAGGGGGTCCGTTGGCAATGAGCAGTTCTTC
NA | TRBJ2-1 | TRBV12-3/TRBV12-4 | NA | CASSLRFGEHNEQFF | TGTGCCAGCAGTTTGCGATTTGGGGAACACAATGAGCAGTTCTTC
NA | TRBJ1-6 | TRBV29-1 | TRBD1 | CSAGQGYNSPLHF | TGCAGCGCGGGACAGGGGTATAATTCACCCCTCCACTTT
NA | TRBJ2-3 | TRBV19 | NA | CATSWGRSDTQYF | TGTGCCACTAGTTGGGGGCGCTCAGATACGCAGTATTTT
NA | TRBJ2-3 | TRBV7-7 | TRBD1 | CASSPGQGPGTQYF | TGTGCCAGCAGTCCAGGACAGGGGCCTGGTACGCAGTATTTT
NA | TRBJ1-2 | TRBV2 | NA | CASSSWNRYTF | TGTGCCAGCAGTTCTTGGAATCGCTACACCTTC
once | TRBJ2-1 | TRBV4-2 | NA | CASRPHLWSYNEQFF | TGTGCCAGCAGACCCCACCTTTGGTCCTACAATGAGCAGTTCTTC
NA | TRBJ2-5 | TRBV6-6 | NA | CASSYLRAQETQYF | TGTGCCAGCAGTTACCTGAGAGCACAAGAGACCCAGTACTTC
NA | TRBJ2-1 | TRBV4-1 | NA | CASSQGTAGYNEQFF | TGCGCCAGCAGCCAAGGAACCGCGGGGTATAATGAGCAGTTCTTC
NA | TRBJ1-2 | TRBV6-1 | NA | CASSEALGGEWYGYTF | TGTGCCAGCAGTGAAGCGCTAGGAGGGGAGTGGTATGGCTACACCTTC
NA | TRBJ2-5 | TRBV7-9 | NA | CASSSWRGRETQYF | TGTGCCAGCAGCTCCTGGAGGGGTCGCGAGACCCAGTACTTC
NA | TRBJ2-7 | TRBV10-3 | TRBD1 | CATRTGPLSEQYF | TGTGCCACCCGGACAGGGCCACTGTCCGAGCAGTACTTC
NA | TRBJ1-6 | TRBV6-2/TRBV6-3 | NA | CASSRRVTLHF | TGTGCCAGCAGCCGCAGGGTCACCCTCCACTTT
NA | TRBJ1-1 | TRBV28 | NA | CASSAPGKAEAFF | TGTGCCAGCAGTGCCCCCGGTAAGGCTGAAGCTTTCTTT